These 11 T cell receptor beta chains were sequenced from one sample in a study of control samples from healthy donors and cancer patients. Here immunoSEQ multiplex PCR was the method, and the copy in TCRdb shows in-frame clones only, minus some. The sample yields about 120,000 clones, roughly 90% seen once. The sample taken for sequencing was blood. These TCRs come from a man aged 45-65 years in good health.

The gene calls are TRBV9 and TRBJ1-4, with TRBD1 matching 9 bases. Germline trimming cut 0 bases from V and 0 bases from J; bases unmatched to any gene: 0. This CDR3 comprises 16 residues. Germline loops: CDR1 SGDLS, CDR2 YYNGEE. The CDR3 sequence: CASSVGQGATNEKLFF. The CDR3 DNA reads as TGTGCCAGCAGCGTAGGACAGGGGGCAACTAATGAAAAACTGTTTTTT.

The V call is TRBV6-4, the J call TRBJ2-3, with a weak D call TRBD2 (7 bases). V lost 8 bases and J 5 bases, leaving 20 bases between the germline ends. Germline CDR1 reads MRHNA; CDR2 reads SNTAGT. The CDR3 contains 15 residues. This CDR3 is CASSRGGGPGDTQYF. The CDR3 DNA is TGTGCCAGCTCCCGAGGGGGGGGGCCTGGAGATACGCAGTATTTT.

This chain connects TRBV19 to TRBJ2-6, with D possibly TRBD1 on 6 matching bases. Germline V gene sequence: CDR1 LNHDA, CDR2 SQIVND (reference sequence). This CDR3 is 17 amino acids long. Trimming cost V 6 bases and J 0 bases, with 15 bases left between them. The CDR3, as DNA: TGTGCCAGTAGGTCGGGACACCAGAGCTCTGGGGCCAACGTCCTGACTTTC. Its translation: CASRSGHQSSGANVLTF.

The rearrangement uses TRBV19 and TRBJ1-5; maybe TRBD1 (6 bases). This CDR3 is built from 14 residues. The germline gives CDR1 LNHDA, CDR2 SQIVND (reference sequence). V lost 9 bases, J lost 7 bases, and 19 bases lay in between. This CDR3 is CASSLGGLGQPQHF. In DNA, the CDR3 is TGTGCCAGCTCACTAGGGGGGCTAGGGCAGCCCCAGCATTTT. The full variable domain, its missing parts supplied by reference TRBV19 and TRBJ1-5, is DGGITQSPKYLFRKEGQNVTLSCEQNLNHDAMYWYRQDPGQGLRLIYYSQIVNDFQKGDIAEGYSVSREKKESFPLTVTSAQKNPTAFYLCASSLGGLGQPQHFGDGTRLSIL.

The chain is built from TRBV25-1 and TRBJ1-6; D call uncertain. With 3 bases removed from V and 3 bases from J, the gap between germline ends came to 3 bases. This CDR3 comprises 13 residues. From germline, CDR1 is MGHDK and CDR2 SYGVNS. In DNA form, the CDR3 reads TGTGCCAGCAGTGACAGCTATAATTCACCCCTCCACTTT. This translates into CASSDSYNSPLHF. Combining the CDR3 with reference TRBV25-1 and TRBJ1-6 gives the whole variable domain EADIYQTPRYLVIGTGKKITLECSQTMGHDKMYWYQQDPGMELHLIHYSYGVNSTEKGDLSSESTVSRIRTEHFPLTLESARPSHTSQYLCASSDSYNSPLHFGNGTRLTVT.

Written as DNA, the CDR3 is TGTGCCAGCAGCCTCCCGGCCCTGAACACTGAAGCTTTCTTT. Its protein product is CASSLPALNTEAFF. V gene TRBV21-1 combines with J gene TRBJ1-1. TRBV21-1 is shown as a pseudogene. CDR3 size: 14 residues.

The sample holds one count of this clone. This chain joins TRBV11-2 and TRBJ2-5, with D tentatively TRBD2 (7 bases). This CDR3 region has 16 residues. V was clipped by 2 bases and J by 1 base, with 14 bases between them. Germline V CDR1 and CDR2: SGHAT, FQNNGV. CDR3 loop: CASSLIMGGLQETQYF. CDR3 nucleotide sequence: TGTGCCAGCAGCTTAATTATGGGGGGGCTCCAAGAGACCCAGTACTTC.

The sample holds one count of this clone. The gene calls are TRBV5-1 and TRBJ1-2; 7 bases match TRBD1. With V trimmed by 9 bases and J by 3 bases, 8 bases remained unmatched. In germline, CDR1 is SGHRS, CDR2 YFSETQ. This CDR3 region has 13 residues. The CDR3, as DNA: TGCGCCATCCGGGATGACAGGGACTATGGCTACACCTTC. It yields the protein CAIRDDRDYGYTF.

The chain links TRBV3-1 (or the pseudogene TRBV3-2) to TRBJ1-4; D gene unclear. The CDR3 spans 13 residues. The germline V gene has CDR1 LGHDT and CDR2 YNNKEL (reference sequence). The V end was cut by 0 bases, the J end by 5 bases, with 4 bases between. Written as DNA, the CDR3 is TGTGCCAGCAGCCAAGATTCCAATGAAAAACTGTTTTTT. Translating gives CASSQDSNEKLFF.

V and J are TRBV7-8 and TRBJ1-2; a possible D gene is TRBD1 (5 bases). V shed 5 bases and J shed 6 bases, with 13 bases lying between them. Germline V gene sequence: CDR1 SGHVS, CDR2 FQNEAQ. The CDR3 contains 13 residues. The chain's CDR3 is CASSRGPGDGYTF. The CDR3 nucleotides read TGTGCCAGCAGCCGGGGACCGGGGGATGGCTACACCTTC.

The rearrangement uses TRBV6-5 and TRBJ2-5; either TRBD1 or TRBD2 may supply D (5 bases each). V was cut by 9 bases and J by 3 bases, with 11 bases left in between. The CDR3 totals 12 residues. Germline V lookup: CDR1 MNHEY, CDR2 SVGAGI. In DNA form, the CDR3 reads TGTGCCAGTCGAAGGGGAGAAGAGACCCAGTACTTC. Amino acid sequence: CASRRGEETQYF.